This T cell receptor (beta chain) was identified during a study of T cells in localized non-small cell lung cancer. Study-wide findings and caveats: Sequencing was limited to one tumor region, leaving the possibility of heterogeneity open.

Profiling relied on immunoSEQ multiplex PCR, and the TCRdb table lists in-frame clones only, not all of them. This table has some 52,000 clones, around three quarters appearing once. A note on this clone: Antigen: not known.

Trimming took off 7 bases at V and 3 bases at J, with 9 bases between the two ends. Germline V gene sequence: CDR1 MDHEN, CDR2 SYDVKM. The CDR3 totals 13 residues. The receptor was derived from a woman between 35 and 75 years old with stage II lung adenocarcinoma. The chain couples TRBV28 to TRBJ2-2, with D tentatively TRBD1 (5 bases). The specimen was PBMCs, collected before any cancer treatment. This chain's CDR3 is CASTTGHTGELFF. CDR3 DNA: TGTGCCAGCACCACAGGCCACACCGGGGAGCTGTTTTTT.